The following is a TCR beta chain sequence with its context. V gave up 4 bases and J gave up 7 bases; unmatched junction bases: 4. CDR1 and CDR2 from the germline V gene are LGHDT and YNNKEL (reference sequence). This CDR3 contains 14 residues. The entry originates in a study of blood T cell repertoires in COVID-19. Whole-study context: Italy, Spain and the United States were the sources of the convalescent and acute COVID-19 samples. In each case, the material was cDNA or gDNA derived from T cells, B-cell-depleted T cells, or PBMCs.

In the authors' methods: Reference gene primer amplification yielded estimated nucleated cell counts. This table comes from immunoSEQ multiplex PCR, and its TCRdb copy is limited to in-frame clones, with some not included. The V and J calls and the clone size are those of that table, but D and trimming were determined from the DNA. Among about 190,000 clones listed, around 89% were seen once. This chain uses TRBV3-1 (or the pseudogene TRBV3-2) with TRBJ1-6; TRBD1 matches 7 bases. This receptor was obtained from a man aged 50 or older with acute or convalescent COVID-19. Material: peripheral blood. The CDR3 sequence: CASSLPGQNSPLHF. DNA of the CDR3: TGTGCCAGCAGCCTCCCGGGACAGAATTCACCCCTCCACTTT.